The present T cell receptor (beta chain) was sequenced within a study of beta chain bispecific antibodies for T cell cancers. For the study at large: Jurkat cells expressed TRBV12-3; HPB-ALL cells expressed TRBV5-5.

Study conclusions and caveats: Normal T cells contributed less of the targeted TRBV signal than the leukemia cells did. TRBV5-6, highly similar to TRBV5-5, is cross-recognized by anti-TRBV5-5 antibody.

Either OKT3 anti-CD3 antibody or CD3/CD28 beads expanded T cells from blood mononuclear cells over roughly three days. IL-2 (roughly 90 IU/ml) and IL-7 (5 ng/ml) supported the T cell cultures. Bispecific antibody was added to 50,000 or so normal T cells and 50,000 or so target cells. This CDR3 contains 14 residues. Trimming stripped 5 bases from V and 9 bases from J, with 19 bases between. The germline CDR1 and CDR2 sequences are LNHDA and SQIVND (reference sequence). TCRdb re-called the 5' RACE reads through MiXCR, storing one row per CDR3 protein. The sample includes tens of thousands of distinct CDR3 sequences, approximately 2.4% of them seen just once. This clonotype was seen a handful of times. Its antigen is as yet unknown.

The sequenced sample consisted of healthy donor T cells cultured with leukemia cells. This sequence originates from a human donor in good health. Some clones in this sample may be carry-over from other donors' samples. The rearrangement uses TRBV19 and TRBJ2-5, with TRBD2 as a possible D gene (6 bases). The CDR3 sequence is CASSPFGGAASQYF. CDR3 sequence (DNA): TGTGCCAGTAGTCCTTTTGGAGGGGCTGCGTCCCAGTACTTC.